This T cell receptor beta chain stems from a study of somatic mutations in cytotoxic T cells in rheumatoid arthritis. Study observations and caveats: Clonality of CD8+ cells rose with age in rheumatoid arthritis patients but not healthy controls.

Here immunoSEQ multiplex PCR was the method, and the copy in TCRdb shows in-frame clones only, minus some. Here the sample spans almost 20,000 clones, approximately 80% being singletons. In the case of this clone: Antigen: not known.

Positively selected by magnetic beads, CD4+ and CD8+ cells were purity-checked by flow cytometry. The sequenced sample consisted of CD8+ T cells sorted from blood. The receptor comes from a woman between 50 and 59 years old in good health.

The CDR3 DNA sequence: TGTGCCAGCAGCCACGGGGGTAGCAGCACAGATACGCAGTATTTT. Residues: CASSHGGSSTDTQYF. This chain joins TRBV27 and TRBJ2-3, with a possible D match to TRBD2 (6 bases). Trimming took off 6 bases at V and 0 bases at J, with 13 bases between the two ends. From germline, CDR1 is MNHEY and CDR2 SMNVEV (reference sequence). The CDR3 has 15 residues.